The 31 T cell receptor beta chains below all came from one sample that was sequenced in a study of human thymus T cells. TCRdb keeps only in-frame clones here, not all; method: immunoSEQ multiplex PCR. The table lists some 78,000 clones, approximately 97% of them singletons, with roughly 0.03% in the top ten. The source of the thymus tissue was resections taken during corrective heart surgery. Sequenced sample: thymus tissue. These receptors all stem from a boy in the first two years of life with a congenital heart defect but otherwise immunologically healthy.

The V gene is TRBV19, the J gene TRBJ1-1, with D unclear. Trimming shortened V by 3 bases and J by 1 base, and 12 bases separated the two germline ends. CDR3 size: 15 residues. Germline V gives CDR1 LNHDA, CDR2 SQIVND (reference sequence). CDR3 nucleotides: TGTGCCAGTAGTATGCGGGGTGGAGGGAACACTGAAGCTTTCTTT. Translated, it gives CASSMRGGGNTEAFF.

The genes are TRBV6-1 and TRBJ2-7; D gene uncertain. Germline V gene lookup returns CDR1 MNHNS and CDR2 SASEGT. This CDR3 has 17 residues. The germline V and J ends were trimmed by 1 base and 1 base, with 17 bases remaining between them. CDR3 in amino acids: CASSEDDRHADSYEQYF. CDR3 DNA sequence: TGTGCCAGCAGTGAAGACGATCGACACGCTGATTCCTACGAGCAGTACTTC.

The rearrangement joins TRBV6-5 to TRBJ2-7, with D uncertain. Germline V CDR1 and CDR2: MNHEY, SVGAGI. The ends were cut back, 1 base at V and 5 bases at J, with 12 bases in the middle. The CDR3 sequence is 14 residues long. The CDR3 coding sequence is TGTGCCAGCAGTTACTGGGGTAATCCCAACGAGCAGTACTTC. Translation: CASSYWGNPNEQYF.

The V call is TRBV14, the J call TRBJ1-2; 7 positions match TRBD1. There are 15 residues in the CDR3. Germline V CDR1 and CDR2: SGHDN, FVKESK. Trimming cost V 6 bases and J 5 bases; bases outside gene matches: 12. This CDR3 is CASSSFSTGYYGYTF. As DNA, the CDR3 is TGTGCCAGCAGTAGTTTTTCGACAGGGTATTATGGCTACACCTTC.

The chain couples TRBV14 to TRBJ1-2; D is possibly TRBD1 (5 bases). The V gene's germline CDR1 is SGHDN and CDR2 FVKESK. The CDR3 runs 13 residues. V was pared by 0 bases and J by 10 bases, with 12 bases between. CDR3 loop: CASSQDGGEAYTF. As DNA, the CDR3 is TGTGCCAGCAGCCAAGATGGAGGGGAGGCCTACACCTTC.

The V gene is TRBV7-9, the J gene TRBJ2-5, with TRBD2 matching 12 bases. Per germline, CDR1 SEHNR and CDR2 FQNEAQ (reference sequence). V was pared by 4 bases and J by 0 bases, with 9 bases of the junction left unmatched. The CDR3 runs 18 residues. The CDR3 DNA reads as TGTGCCAGCAGCTGCGCTACCTCTAGCGGGGGGGACCAAGAGACCCAGTACTTC. The encoded protein is CASSCATSSGGDQETQYF.

The J gene is TRBJ2-1, the V gene TRBV30, with a possible D match to TRBD2 (6 bases). The CDR3 runs 16 residues. Per the germline V gene, CDR1 is GTSNPN and CDR2 is SVGIG (reference sequence). Trimming removed 5 bases at V and 4 bases at J, with 21 bases between. The DNA of the CDR3 is TGTGCCTGGGACAGACCAAGGTGGGGGGTTTACAATGAGCAGTTCTTC. Translating gives CAWDRPRWGVYNEQFF.

The V and J genes are TRBV9 and TRBJ1-5; no firm D call. Trimming pared 4 bases from V and 0 bases from J, leaving 11 bases between. CDR3 length equals 15 residues. The germline V gene encodes CDR1 SGDLS and CDR2 YYNGEE. CDR3 sequence reads: CASSRRECSNQPQHF. The CDR3 nucleotides are TGTGCCAGCAGCCGTAGAGAATGTAGCAATCAGCCCCAGCATTTT.

The chain links TRBV18 to TRBJ2-3; D possibly uses TRBD1 or TRBD2 (5 bases each). The germline gives CDR1 KGHSH, CDR2 LQKENI. The CDR3 consists of 15 residues. V lost 4 bases, J lost 0 bases, and 11 bases lay in between. The DNA of the CDR3 is TGTGCCAGCTCACGGGACGGGAATAGCACAGATACGCAGTATTTT. It specifies CASSRDGNSTDTQYF.

This chain links TRBV5-1 with TRBJ2-5; D gene uncertain. This CDR3 region has 13 residues. Per germline, CDR1 SGHRS and CDR2 YFSETQ. V gave up 3 bases and J gave up 1 base, with 7 bases separating them. The CDR3 here is CASSSATQETQYF. CDR3 bases: TGCGCCAGCAGCTCCGCAACCCAAGAGACCCAGTACTTC. Drawing the rest from reference TRBV5-1 and TRBJ2-5, the complete variable domain is KAGVTQTPRYLIKTRGQQVTLSCSPISGHRSVSWYQQTPGQGLQFLFEYFSETQRNKGNFPGRFSGRQFSNSRSEMNVSTLELGDSALYLCASSSATQETQYFGPGTRLLVL.

The V call is TRBV25-1, the J call TRBJ1-3, with D hard to call. Germline-derived CDR1 and CDR2 are MGHDK and SYGVNS. The ends were cut back, 7 bases at V and 1 base at J, with 8 bases in the middle. This CDR3 contains 13 residues. The CDR3 reads CASTDFSGNTIYF. The CDR3 region has the DNA TGTGCCAGCACCGACTTTTCTGGAAACACCATATATTTT. Combining the CDR3 with reference TRBV25-1 and TRBJ1-3 gives the whole variable domain EADIYQTPRYLVIGTGKKITLECSQTMGHDKMYWYQQDPGMELHLIHYSYGVNSTEKGDLSSESTVSRIRTEHFPLTLESARPSHTSQYLCASTDFSGNTIYFGEGSWLTVV.

V and J are TRBV11-3 and TRBJ2-2, with TRBD2 as a possible D gene (6 bases). Germline loops: CDR1 SGHNT, CDR2 YENEEA. This CDR3 contains 16 residues. V was trimmed by 6 bases and J by 2 bases, leaving 16 bases between them. CDR3 sequence: CASSRSGPANTGELFF. The CDR3, as DNA: TGTGCCAGCAGTCGTAGCGGTCCCGCCAACACCGGGGAGCTGTTTTTT.

The chain employs TRBV10-3 and TRBJ2-7, with unresolved D. With 8 bases removed from V and 1 base from J, the gap between germline ends came to 15 bases. Per germline, CDR1 ENHRY and CDR2 SYGVKD. The CDR3 runs to 14 residues. CDR3: CAIVVNPDSYEQYF. In nucleotides, the CDR3 is TGTGCCATCGTGGTCAATCCAGATTCCTACGAGCAGTACTTC.

The J gene is TRBJ2-7, the V gene TRBV18; TRBD1 aligns across 11 bases. The CDR3 runs to 17 residues. V was pared by 0 bases and J by 6 bases, with 10 bases of the junction left unmatched. In germline, CDR1 is KGHSH, CDR2 LQKENI. In DNA form, the CDR3 reads TGTGCCAGCTCACCACCAATAGGACAGGGGGCCCCCACCGAGCAGTACTTC. It specifies CASSPPIGQGAPTEQYF. The complete variable domain, with remaining parts taken from reference TRBV18 and TRBJ2-7, reads NAGVMQNPRHLVRRRGQEARLRCSPMKGHSHVYWYRQLPEEGLKFMVYLQKENIIDESGMPKERFSAEFPKEGPSILRIQQVVRGDSAAYFCASSPPIGQGAPTEQYFGPGTRLTVT.

V and J are TRBV21-1 and TRBJ2-7; no check of the table's D call, TRBD1, against the DNA was made. TRBV21-1 is described as a pseudogene. CDR3 size: 15 residues. The CDR3 here is CASSRFRDRAHEQYF. The CDR3 nucleotides are TGTGCCAGCAGCAGATTCCGGGACAGGGCCCACGAGCAGTACTTC.

The count of this clone is one. The J gene is TRBJ2-5, the V gene TRBV10-2; D is undetermined. Trimming stripped 5 bases from V and 2 bases from J, with 9 bases between. The V gene's germline CDR1 is WSHSY and CDR2 SAAADI. The CDR3 is made up of 13 amino acids. CDR3 protein: CASSHARQETQYF. The CDR3 nucleotides read TGCGCCAGCAGTCACGCCAGGCAAGAGACCCAGTACTTC.

This clone was seen a few times. The chain carries TRBV19 and TRBJ2-2; 9 positions agree with TRBD1. V shed 4 bases, J shed 1 base, and the junction held 7 bases outside the gene matches. Germline values: CDR1 LNHDA, CDR2 SQIVND (reference sequence). The CDR3 contains 17 residues. This CDR3 is CASSTIGDRENTGELFF. CDR3 nucleotide sequence: TGTGCCAGTAGTACGATAGGGGACAGGGAGAACACCGGGGAGCTGTTTTTT.

The rearrangement joins TRBV29-1 to TRBJ2-1; TRBD1 matches at 9 bases. Germline CDR1 and CDR2: SQVTM and ANQGSEA. Trimming at V came to 3 bases and at J to 1 base, leaving 7 bases not matched to a gene. This CDR3 is 16 amino acids long. CDR3 bases: TGCAGCGTTGACACATTTGGGACAGGGTCCTACAATGAGCAGTTCTTC. Its translation is CSVDTFGTGSYNEQFF.

The CDR3 loop reads CASSPRDSPYNEQFF. CDR3 DNA sequence: TGTGCCAGCAGCCCTCGGGACAGCCCCTACAATGAGCAGTTCTTC. The chain employs TRBV7-2 and TRBJ2-1; TRBD1 matches 7 bases. The CDR3 consists of 15 residues. CDR1 and CDR2 from the germline V gene are SGHTA and FQGNSA. J was trimmed by 2 bases and V by 5 bases; bases with no gene match: 6.

The rearrangement links TRBV5-5 to TRBJ2-7, with 13 bases that match TRBD2. V shed 2 bases, J shed 0 bases, and the junction held 11 bases outside the gene matches. CDR3 length equals 19 residues. Germline V gives CDR1 SGHKS, CDR2 YYEKEE (reference sequence). The CDR3 DNA is TGTGCCAGCAGCTTAGGAACTAGCGGGAGGGCCTATAGCTCCTACGAGCAGTACTTC. Its translation: CASSLGTSGRAYSSYEQYF.

The chain combines TRBV7-9 with TRBJ2-5; 11 nucleotides agree with TRBD2. CDR3 length equals 15 residues. The V gene end was trimmed by 2 bases and the J gene end by 2 bases; junction bases not matched to a gene: 1. Germline-derived CDR1 and CDR2 are SEHNR and FQNEAQ (reference sequence). The CDR3 nucleotides are TGTGCCAGCAGCTTAAGGACTAGCGGGCAAGAGACCCAGTACTTC. Encoded protein: CASSLRTSGQETQYF.

This chain uses TRBV7-8 with TRBJ2-3; 12 bases map to TRBD2. From germline, CDR1 is SGHVS and CDR2 FQNEAQ. With 4 bases clipped from V and 1 base from J, the junction kept 3 bases outside the gene matches. CDR3 length: 16 amino acids. CDR3 nucleotide sequence: TGTGCCAGCAGCTCGAGGACTAGCGGGGGCACAGATACGCAGTATTTT. Its translation is CASSSRTSGGTDTQYF.

This sequence joins TRBV7-9 and TRBJ2-3, with 7 positions matching TRBD2. V dropped 1 base and J dropped 2; count of bases not matched to a gene: 3. The germline V gene has CDR1 SEHNR and CDR2 FQNEAQ (reference sequence). The CDR3 has 15 residues. The CDR3 sequence: CASSLGLAATDTQYF. In DNA form, the CDR3 reads TGTGCCAGCAGCTTAGGGCTAGCGGCCACAGATACGCAGTATTTT.

The rearrangement joins TRBV5-1 to TRBJ2-2, with TRBD1 identical over 10 bases. The trim removed 4 bases at V and 7 bases at J, leaving 4 bases unmatched. The CDR3 spans 14 residues. CDR1 SGHRS and CDR2 YFSETQ come from the germline V gene. This CDR3 reads CASSRTGGDGELFF. For the CDR3, the DNA is TGCGCCAGCAGCCGGACAGGGGGAGACGGGGAGCTGTTTTTT.

V and J are TRBV5-1 and TRBJ1-1, with 7 nucleotides matching TRBD1. Per germline, CDR1 SGHRS and CDR2 YFSETQ. Germline trimming cut 3 bases from V and 0 bases from J; bases unmatched to any gene: 5. The CDR3 sequence is 15 residues long. The CDR3 sequence: CASSSIGGLNTEAFF. CDR3 coding DNA: TGCGCCAGCAGCTCTATAGGGGGCCTGAACACTGAAGCTTTCTTT.

V usage is TRBV5-6 and J usage is TRBJ2-5; D remains ambiguous. CDR1 is SGHDT, CDR2 YYEEEE, per germline. This CDR3 is built from 16 residues. V lost 4 bases and J lost 0, with 16 bases in between. The CDR3 sequence: CASSPRASEYQETQYF. In DNA form, the CDR3 reads TGTGCCAGCAGCCCAAGGGCGTCCGAATACCAAGAGACCCAGTACTTC.

This chain links TRBV25-1 with TRBJ1-2; D is unresolved. The V gene's germline CDR1 is MGHDK and CDR2 SYGVNS. This CDR3 spans 16 amino acids. The ends were cut back, 1 base at V and 2 bases at J, with 14 bases in the middle. The CDR3 loop reads CASSESIGGRNYGYTF. CDR3 bases: TGTGCCAGCAGTGAATCTATAGGCGGACGAAACTATGGCTACACCTTC.

V usage is TRBV7-9 and J usage is TRBJ2-3; 9 bases are a match to TRBD2. V lost 1 base, J lost 6 bases, and 11 bases stayed unmatched. Germline CDR1 SEHNR, CDR2 FQNEAQ (reference sequence). This CDR3 comprises 17 residues. In DNA form, the CDR3 reads TGTGCCAGCAGCTTAGGACTAGCGGCAAGAAGGGGGGATACGCAGTATTTT. It is translated as CASSLGLAARRGDTQYF.

This clone has only a few counts. The rearrangement uses TRBV19 and TRBJ1-2, with a weak D call TRBD1 (6 bases). Germline-derived CDR1 and CDR2 are LNHDA and SQIVND (reference sequence). This CDR3 comprises 17 residues. V lost 7 bases, J lost 4 bases, and 25 bases lay in between. For the CDR3, the DNA is TGTGCCAGTACTCCTCCCGGTCACAGGGAATTGAGCTATGGCTACACCTTC. This codes for CASTPPGHRELSYGYTF.

This rearrangement joins TRBV27 to TRBJ1-3; 12 bases map to TRBD1. Per the germline V gene, CDR1 is MNHEY and CDR2 is SMNVEV (reference sequence). Losses at the gene ends were 5 bases for V and 0 bases for J; bases not matched to a gene: 11. The CDR3 has 19 residues. The CDR3 reads CASSPDGTGGIPSGNTIYF. The CDR3, as DNA: TGTGCCAGCAGTCCCGATGGGACAGGGGGCATCCCCTCTGGAAACACCATATATTTT.

A single count supports this clone. The chain employs TRBV6-1 and TRBJ2-7; D is perhaps TRBD1 (6 bases). This CDR3 has 12 residues. Germline V gives CDR1 MNHNS, CDR2 SASEGT. Trimming took 7 bases from V and 3 from J, leaving 10 bases between them. This CDR3 reads CASTGTLYEQYF. For the CDR3, the DNA is TGTGCCAGCACTGGGACACTCTACGAGCAGTACTTC.